One sample yielded the 21 T cell receptor beta chains listed below, sequenced in a study of blood T cell repertoires in COVID-19 (TCRdb year 2020). Library preparation was by the immunoSEQ multiplex PCR assay. Imported from immuneACCESS, the table was reduced by TCRdb to in-frame sequences with V and J called. These copies leave out some clones; in studies compared against another copy, an unresolved V gene accounts for under half, and the cause of the remainder is not known. The sample profile shows 15,000 to 17,000 clones; 80% to 90% of them were found once. 35% of the sample comes from the top ten. Sample: peripheral blood. The source is a man between 70 and 80 years old in a cohort sampled during active COVID-19.

The J gene is TRBJ2-5, the V gene TRBV5-1; 8 bases are shared with TRBD2. This CDR3 is 16 amino acids long. Germline CDR1 SGHRS, CDR2 YFSETQ. With V trimmed by 0 bases and J by 2 bases, 6 bases remained unmatched. CDR3 in DNA: TGCGCCAGCAGCTTGGGGGCGGGAGGAATACAAGAGACCCAGTACTTC. Translation: CASSLGAGGIQETQYF.

The genes are TRBV6-6 and TRBJ1-4; 8 bases align to TRBD1. V was clipped by 6 bases and J by 0 bases; unmatched bases: 6. Germline CDR1 reads MNHNY; CDR2 reads SVGAGI (reference sequence). The CDR3 spans 16 residues. The CDR3 DNA reads TGTGCCAGCAGCCGCGGACAGGGCGCAACTAATGAAAAACTGTTTTTT. It yields the protein CASSRGQGATNEKLFF.

The chain uses TRBV30 and TRBJ2-7; D ambiguous. Trimming took off 0 bases at V and 2 bases at J, with 11 bases between the two ends. The germline gives CDR1 GTSNPN, CDR2 SVGIG (reference sequence). The CDR3 is 14 residues long. The CDR3: CAWSVGGGAYEQYF. Written as DNA, the CDR3 is TGTGCCTGGAGTGTAGGCGGCGGAGCCTACGAGCAGTACTTC.

The sample holds a few counts of this clone. The chain combines TRBV15 with TRBJ1-4; tentative D call: TRBD1 (6 bases). V lost 1 base to trimming and J lost 6 bases, with 12 bases between them. The CDR3 is made up of 15 amino acids. Germline values: CDR1 LNHNV, CDR2 YYDKDF (reference sequence). This CDR3 reads CATSRAHRTDEKLFF. The CDR3, as DNA: TGTGCCACCAGCAGAGCTCACAGGACAGATGAAAAACTGTTTTTT.

The V and J genes are TRBV7-8 and TRBJ1-1; D is unclear. CDR1 is SGHVS, CDR2 FQNEAQ, per germline. The V and J ends lost 1 base and 1 base respectively, with 7 bases between them. The CDR3 has 14 amino acids. The CDR3 DNA follows: TGTGCCAGCAGCTTAGGGTGGCAGAACACTGAAGCTTTCTTT. Translating gives CASSLGWQNTEAFF.

V gene TRBV30 combines with J gene TRBJ2-7; D is unresolved. The germline V gene encodes CDR1 GTSNPN and CDR2 SVGIG (reference sequence). Trimming shortened V by 0 bases and J by 9 bases, and 12 bases separated the two germline ends. This CDR3 is built from 12 residues. Here the CDR3 DNA reads TGTGCCTGGAGTGTATCTCCCACGGGGCAGTACTTC. It codes for CAWSVSPTGQYF.

This chain links TRBV7-9 with TRBJ1-6, with D perhaps matching TRBD1 (5 bases). Trimming pared 5 bases from V and 9 bases from J, leaving 11 bases between. The germline CDR1 and CDR2 sequences are SEHNR and FQNEAQ (reference sequence). This CDR3 is 13 amino acids long. Written as DNA, the CDR3 is TGTGCCAGCAGCATACAGGCCGGTTCACCCCTCCACTTT. The encoded protein is CASSIQAGSPLHF.

The V and J genes are TRBV12-5 and TRBJ1-3; no clear D. CDR1 and CDR2 from the germline V gene are LGHNT and FRNRAP. Trimming removed 2 bases at V and 8 bases at J, with 7 bases between. This CDR3 contains 12 residues. The CDR3 reads CASGLSRDTIYF. The CDR3 nucleotides are TGTGCTAGTGGTTTGTCGAGGGACACCATATATTTT.

This clone came up once. The chain combines TRBV28 with TRBJ2-7, with TRBD2 matching over 10 bases. Unmatched junction bases numbered 3, after V lost 6 bases and J lost 1 base. Per germline, CDR1 MDHEN and CDR2 SYDVKM. The CDR3 spans 14 residues. DNA for the CDR3: TGTGCCAGCAGAAGGACTAGCGGATCCTACGAGCAGTACTTC. It translates to CASRRTSGSYEQYF.

The chain is built from TRBV7-9 and TRBJ1-1; D is ambiguous. V shed 2 bases and J shed 0 bases, with 10 bases lying between them. This CDR3 has 15 residues. Germline assignment: CDR1 SEHNR and CDR2 FQNEAQ (reference sequence). The CDR3 DNA reads as TGTGCCAGCAGCTTATCCTCGGGGATGAACACTGAAGCTTTCTTT. This codes for CASSLSSGMNTEAFF.

The V call is TRBV6-2 or TRBV6-3, the J call TRBJ1-5; D unresolved. Germline CDR1 reads MNHEY; CDR2 reads SVGEGT. Trimming cost V 2 bases and J 6 bases, with 11 bases left between them. The CDR3 loop spans 14 amino acids. The DNA for the CDR3 is TGTGCCAGCAGTTACGACGCAGGCCCTCAGCCCCAGCATTTT. It translates to CASSYDAGPQPQHF.

The rearrangement links TRBV27 to TRBJ2-7; 7 nucleotides agree with TRBD1. J lost 0 bases, V lost 6 bases, and 8 bases had no gene match. This CDR3 is 15 amino acids long. Germline-derived CDR1 and CDR2 are MNHEY and SMNVEV (reference sequence). CDR3 nucleotide sequence: TGTGCCAGCAGCACAATGGACAGGTACTCCTACGAGCAGTACTTC. Its translation: CASSTMDRYSYEQYF.

V and J are TRBV5-6 and TRBJ2-4; D remains ambiguous. The V gene lost 2 bases and the J gene lost 5 bases, with 5 bases spanning the gap. Germline loops: CDR1 SGHDT, CDR2 YYEEEE. The CDR3 contains 12 residues. The CDR3 loop reads CASSLAQNIQYF. The CDR3 coding sequence is TGTGCCAGCAGCTTAGCTCAAAACATTCAGTACTTC.

This chain joins TRBV5-1 and TRBJ2-7; D is perhaps TRBD1 (6 bases). The germline V and J ends were trimmed by 4 bases and 4 bases, with 9 bases remaining between them. Germline CDR1 SGHRS, CDR2 YFSETQ. This CDR3 has 12 residues. Written as DNA, the CDR3 is TGCGCCAGCAGCACACAGGGATACGAGCAGTACTTC. Its protein is CASSTQGYEQYF.

The chain joins TRBV19 to TRBJ2-6; the D gene is possibly TRBD1 (5 bases). Trimming took off 6 bases at V and 3 bases at J, with 12 bases between the two ends. The germline V gene has CDR1 LNHDA and CDR2 SQIVND (reference sequence). The CDR3 consists of 15 residues. The CDR3 is CASRTDSYGANVLTF. The DNA for the CDR3 is TGTGCCAGTAGGACCGACAGTTATGGGGCCAACGTCCTGACTTTC. Variable domain in full (rest from reference TRBV19 and TRBJ2-6): DGGITQSPKYLFRKEGQNVTLSCEQNLNHDAMYWYRQDPGQGLRLIYYSQIVNDFQKGDIAEGYSVSREKKESFPLTVTSAQKNPTAFYLCASRTDSYGANVLTFGAGSRLTVL.

The chain recombines TRBV7-3 with TRBJ2-3, with TRBD2 matching over 8 bases. CDR3 size: 16 residues. Per the germline V gene, CDR1 is SGHTA and CDR2 is FQGTGA. Losses at the gene ends were 1 base for V and 0 bases for J; bases not matched to a gene: 3. CDR3 loop: CASSLRVAGSTDTQYF. DNA of the CDR3: TGTGCCAGCAGCTTAAGGGTAGCGGGAAGCACAGATACGCAGTATTTT.

The V and J genes are TRBV15 and TRBJ2-2; D possibly corresponds to TRBD1 (5 bases). The CDR3 has 15 residues. Germline V gives CDR1 LNHNV, CDR2 YYDKDF (reference sequence). Trimming took off 2 bases at V and 5 bases at J, with 12 bases between the two ends. The CDR3, as DNA: TGTGCCACCAGCAGATTAGCCAGGGCAACCGGGGAGCTGTTTTTT. It encodes CATSRLARATGELFF.

The genes are TRBV6-2 or TRBV6-3 and TRBJ2-4; 13 bases agree with TRBD2. There are 16 residues in the CDR3. With 2 bases clipped from V and 5 bases from J, the junction kept 3 bases outside the gene matches. Germline CDR1 reads MNHEY; CDR2 reads SVGEGT. The CDR3 nucleotides read TGTGCCAGCAGTTACGGACTAGCGGGAGACCAAAACATTCAGTACTTC. Residues: CASSYGLAGDQNIQYF.

The gene calls are TRBV10-1 and TRBJ2-3, with a weak D call TRBD1 (5 bases). Per germline, CDR1 WNHNN and CDR2 SYGVQD (reference sequence). V lost 0 bases, J lost 3 bases, and 10 bases lay in between. CDR3 length: 15 amino acids. The CDR3: CASSESFQGTDTQYF. CDR3 nucleotides: TGCGCCAGCAGTGAGTCATTTCAGGGAACAGATACGCAGTATTTT.

This clone was detected only once. CDR3 nucleotides: TGTGCCAGCAGTTTATCTAGGACAGGGCGGGGTGAAAAACTGTTTTTT. This codes for CASSLSRTGRGEKLFF. The chain recombines TRBV27 with TRBJ1-4, with 8 bases fitting TRBD1. The germline CDR1 and CDR2 sequences are MNHEY and SMNVEV (reference sequence). Trimming cost V 0 bases and J 7 bases; bases outside gene matches: 7. This CDR3 has 16 amino acids.

This clone turned up a few times. V is TRBV7-3 and J is TRBJ2-7; 9 nucleotides match TRBD1. The V gene's germline CDR1 is SGHTA and CDR2 FQGTGA. CDR3 length equals 15 residues. J gave up 5 bases and V 3 bases, and 8 bases lay outside the gene matches. The CDR3 sequence is CASSLSGQGNHEQYF. In DNA form, the CDR3 reads TGTGCCAGCAGCTTGTCCGGACAGGGGAACCACGAGCAGTACTTC.